The next 10 T cell receptor beta chains were all read from a single sample in a study of blood T cell repertoires in COVID-19. Here immunoSEQ multiplex PCR was the method, and the copy in TCRdb shows in-frame clones only, minus some. The profile shows 130,000 to 150,000 clones, roughly three quarters of them singletons. The sample comprised peripheral blood. The receptor set was obtained from a woman aged 70 to 79 with COVID-19, enrolled during active disease.

The chain has TRBV20-1 and TRBJ1-5; weak D call: TRBD1 (5 bases). This CDR3 comprises 17 residues. With 3 bases removed from V and 7 bases from J, the gap between germline ends came to 25 bases. Per germline, CDR1 DFQATT and CDR2 SNEGSKA (reference sequence). The DNA for the CDR3 is TGCAGTGCTAGTTTAGCAGGGCTGGTGAATCAATTGCAGCCCCAGCATTTT. Translated: CSASLAGLVNQLQPQHF.

The rearrangement links TRBV5-1 to TRBJ2-7; the D gene is possibly TRBD2 (5 bases). The CDR3 runs 13 residues. Germline loops: CDR1 SGHRS, CDR2 YFSETQ. Trimming removed 4 bases at V and 3 bases at J, with 11 bases between. The CDR3 DNA reads as TGCGCCAGCAGCCTCTCCGGGGACTACGAGCAGTACTTC. Translated, it gives CASSLSGDYEQYF. The full variable domain, its missing parts supplied by reference TRBV5-1 and TRBJ2-7, is KAGVTQTPRYLIKTRGQQVTLSCSPISGHRSVSWYQQTPGQGLQFLFEYFSETQRNKGNFPGRFSGRQFSNSRSEMNVSTLELGDSALYLCASSLSGDYEQYFGPGTRLTVT.

This clone turned up a few times. The genes are TRBV5-8 and TRBJ1-5; 9 bases are shared with TRBD1. Per germline, CDR1 SGHTS and CDR2 YDEGEE. The CDR3 length is 12 residues. V was clipped by 8 bases and J by 7 bases; unmatched bases: 4. CDR3 in amino acids: CASGTGNQPQHF. The CDR3 DNA sequence: TGTGCCAGTGGGACAGGGAACCAGCCCCAGCATTTT.

The V call is TRBV25-1, the J call TRBJ1-6; 8 bases align to TRBD1. J gave up 7 bases and V 6 bases, and 5 bases lay outside the gene matches. Germline V gene lookup returns CDR1 MGHDK and CDR2 SYGVNS. This CDR3 is 14 amino acids long. CDR3 residues: CASSRGLGNSPLHF. CDR3 nucleotide sequence: TGTGCCAGCAGCAGGGGGCTTGGGAATTCACCCCTCCACTTT.

The chain has TRBV10-3 and TRBJ1-5; 10 nucleotides align to TRBD1. The CDR3 length is 17 residues. Unmatched junction bases numbered 3, after V lost 0 bases and J lost 1 base. CDR1 is ENHRY, CDR2 SYGVKD, per germline. CDR3 nucleotide sequence: TGTGCCATCAGTGAGTCCGGGGACAGGGGCAGCAATCAGCCCCAGCATTTT. Its protein product is CAISESGDRGSNQPQHF.

This chain joins TRBV5-4 and TRBJ2-7; D is perhaps TRBD2 (5 bases). This CDR3 spans 14 amino acids. V gave up 4 bases and J gave up 5 bases, with 16 bases separating them. The germline V gene has CDR1 SGHNT and CDR2 YYREEE (reference sequence). DNA for the CDR3: TGTGCCAGCAGCCCCAAGGACGGACTCAACGAGCAGTACTTC. Its protein product is CASSPKDGLNEQYF.

The chain employs TRBV5-1 and TRBJ1-3, with unresolved D. The CDR3 spans 14 residues. Per the germline V gene, CDR1 is SGHRS and CDR2 is YFSETQ. V dropped 2 bases and J dropped 0 bases, with 6 bases sitting between them. The CDR3 is CASSLQSSGNTIYF. As DNA, the CDR3 is TGCGCCAGCAGCTTACAGAGCTCTGGAAACACCATATATTTT. Combining the CDR3 with reference TRBV5-1 and TRBJ1-3 gives the whole variable domain KAGVTQTPRYLIKTRGQQVTLSCSPISGHRSVSWYQQTPGQGLQFLFEYFSETQRNKGNFPGRFSGRQFSNSRSEMNVSTLELGDSALYLCASSLQSSGNTIYFGEGSWLTVV.

This chain links TRBV2 with TRBJ1-1; D is unclear. CDR1 is SNHLY and CDR2 is FYNNEI in the germline V gene. CDR3 length equals 13 residues. Trimming cost V 4 bases and J 5 bases, with 11 bases left between them. The CDR3 sequence is CASSVGAGTEAFF. The CDR3 region has the DNA TGTGCCAGCAGTGTGGGCGCTGGGACTGAAGCTTTCTTT.

The rearrangement uses TRBV7-2 and TRBJ2-3; 7 bases line up with TRBD1. Germline V gene lookup returns CDR1 SGHTA and CDR2 FQGNSA. CDR3 length: 12 residues. V lost 5 bases, J lost 5 bases, and 1 base stayed unmatched. CDR3 amino acids: CASSPGGDTQYF. In DNA, the CDR3 is TGTGCCAGCAGCCCAGGGGGAGATACGCAGTATTTT.

The rearrangement uses TRBV28 and TRBJ1-2; a possible D gene is TRBD1 (6 bases). This CDR3 contains 14 residues. V lost 5 bases and J lost 4, with 14 bases in between. Looked up from germline, CDR1 is MDHEN and CDR2 is SYDVKM. CDR3 sequence (DNA): TGTGCCAGCAGTCCCCCTGACAGGTCCTATGGCTACACCTTC. Its translation: CASSPPDRSYGYTF.